These 8 T cell receptor beta chains share one sample of origin, sequenced in a study of shared clonotypes between healthy human individuals. Produced via immunoSEQ multiplex PCR; TCRdb's table is partial and in-frame only. The profile shows around 2.1 million clones, 93% of them singletons. Terminally differentiated effector memory CD45RA+ cells were excluded by CCR7 positive selection of CD45RO-negative cells. Sequencing was performed on naive CD8+ T cells from PBMCs. The receptors originated from a man aged 18 to 35 in good health. Some clones in this sample may be carry-over from other donors' samples.

In this sample, this clone turned up once. This chain links TRBV28 with TRBJ2-4, with TRBD1 identical over 9 bases. The germline gives CDR1 MDHEN, CDR2 SYDVKM. J was trimmed by 0 bases and V by 2 bases; bases with no gene match: 11. The CDR3 extends over 19 amino acids. CDR3 bases: TGTGCCAGCAGTTTAGAGACTACAGGGGGCATGAGAGCCAAAAACATTCAGTACTTC. This encodes CASSLETTGGMRAKNIQYF.

The rearrangement uses TRBV2 and TRBJ2-3; 7 bases agree with TRBD2. The CDR3 sequence is 11 residues long. V gave up 8 bases and J gave up 6 bases; unmatched junction bases: 2. Germline V gene sequence: CDR1 SNHLY, CDR2 FYNNEI. CDR3 amino acids: CASLRGDTQYF. Here the CDR3 DNA reads TGTGCCAGCTTGCGGGGGGATACGCAGTATTTT.

The V and J genes are TRBV28 and TRBJ2-7, with 10 bases identical to TRBD2. With 8 bases clipped from V and 3 bases from J, the junction kept 4 bases outside the gene matches. This CDR3 has 13 amino acids. The germline CDR1 and CDR2 sequences are MDHEN and SYDVKM. The CDR3 region is CASLSSGSYEQYF. In DNA form, the CDR3 reads TGTGCCAGCTTATCTAGCGGGAGCTACGAGCAGTACTTC.

On this clone itself: Other DNA sequences within the sample encode an identical CDR3. This chain joins TRBV7-2 and TRBJ2-1; D gene unclear. CDR3 length: 15 residues. Per germline, CDR1 SGHTA and CDR2 FQGNSA. V was trimmed by 0 bases and J by 0 bases, leaving 6 bases between them. CDR3 DNA: TGTGCCAGCAGCTTAGCCAGCAGCTCCTACAATGAGCAGTTCTTC. This translates into CASSLASSSYNEQFF.

In this sample, this clone turned up a few times. The rearrangement joins TRBV19 to TRBJ1-1, with 8 bases identical to TRBD1. The junction had 11 bases not matched to a gene; V was cut back by 4 bases and J by 4 bases. CDR1 and CDR2 from the germline V gene are LNHDA and SQIVND (reference sequence). The CDR3 runs to 16 residues. The CDR3 DNA follows: TGTGCCAGTAGTACCTTCGGACAGGGAGAAATCACTGAAGCTTTCTTT. Encoded protein: CASSTFGQGEITEAFF.

V gene TRBV9 combines with J gene TRBJ1-2; 9 bases line up with TRBD1. Germline CDR1 and CDR2: SGDLS and YYNGEE. V was clipped by 0 bases and J by 7 bases; unmatched bases: 7. The CDR3 loop spans 15 amino acids. CDR3 residues: CASSVGDRDYFGYTF. In nucleotides, the CDR3 is TGTGCCAGCAGCGTAGGGGACAGGGACTACTTTGGCTACACCTTC.

The chain joins TRBV19 to TRBJ2-7, with D possibly called TRBD1 or TRBD2 (6 bases each). Germline assignment: CDR1 LNHDA and CDR2 SQIVND (reference sequence). Trimming removed 3 bases at V and 1 base at J, with 16 bases between. This CDR3 has 16 residues. CDR3 sequence: CASSILGGLGSYEQYF. The CDR3 bases are TGTGCCAGTAGTATTCTGGGGGGCTTGGGGTCCTACGAGCAGTACTTC.

This chain links TRBV28 with TRBJ1-1; 12 bases are shared with TRBD1. Germline V gene lookup returns CDR1 MDHEN and CDR2 SYDVKM. V was clipped by 6 bases and J by 6 bases; unmatched bases: 5. CDR3 length equals 14 residues. The CDR3 coding sequence is TGTGCCAGCAGCCGAGGGACAGGGGGCTCTGAAGCTTTCTTT. Protein sequence: CASSRGTGGSEAFF. Combining the CDR3 with reference TRBV28 and TRBJ1-1 gives the whole variable domain DVKVTQSSRYLVKRTGEKVFLECVQDMDHENMFWYRQDPGLGLRLIYFSYDVKMKEKGDIPEGYSVSREKKERFSLILESASTNQTSMYLCASSRGTGGSEAFFGQGTRLTVV.